The sequence of this T cell receptor beta chain was determined in a study of T cells in Graves' hyperthyroidism and ophthalmopathy. This CDR3 has 11 amino acids. Per germline, CDR1 MNHEY and CDR2 SVGAGI. Trimming stripped 0 bases from V and 8 bases from J, with 4 bases between. Template material for amplifying TCR beta CDR3 regions consisted of RNA transcripts. HTBI primers were the set used in a first-round RT-PCR of the TCR CDR3. TCRdb reanalysed the multiplex PCR reads using MiXCR and keeps one entry per CDR3 protein. The repertoire holds fewer than 550,000 distinct CDR3 sequences, with roughly a quarter as singletons.

Specimen: blood. The V gene is TRBV6-5, the J gene TRBJ1-1; D ambiguous. The TCR sequence derives from a woman in her 30s with Graves' ophthalmopathy. The CDR3 loop reads CASSYSAEAFF. The CDR3 region has the DNA TGTGCCAGCAGTTACTCTGCGGAAGCTTTCTTT.